The 15 T cell receptor beta chains in this list originate from one sample, sequenced in a study of blood T cells in healthy people across ages. A second about 7 to 11 cycle PCR used barcoded and J-beta primers. TCRdb recomputed calls from the 5' RACE reads with MiXCR, one row per CDR3 protein. The sample records around 1.7 million distinct CDR3 sequences, about 30% being singletons. The sequenced sample consisted of blood. The receptors were sampled from a woman younger than 45 in good health.

The chain is built from TRBV28 and TRBJ2-3; D is perhaps TRBD2 (7 bases). The CDR3 extends over 17 amino acids. Germline V gene data show CDR1 as MDHEN and CDR2 as SYDVKM. Trimming cost V 3 bases and J 2 bases, with 18 bases left between them. This CDR3 is CASSFSWRGPLTDTQYF. CDR3 bases: TGTGCCAGCAGTTTTTCGTGGCGGGGGCCACTCACAGATACGCAGTATTTT. The full variable domain, with the rest looked up from reference TRBV28 and TRBJ2-3, is DVKVTQSSRYLVKRTGEKVFLECVQDMDHENMFWYRQDPGLGLRLIYFSYDVKMKEKGDIPEGYSVSREKKERFSLILESASTNQTSMYLCASSFSWRGPLTDTQYFGPGTRLTVL.

This clonotype has a handful of counts. V is TRBV7-8 and J is TRBJ2-7; 7 nucleotides align to TRBD1. V lost 9 bases to trimming and J lost 2 bases; unmatched junction nucleotides: 7. There are 13 residues in the CDR3. The V gene's germline CDR1 is SGHVS and CDR2 FQNEAQ. The CDR3 DNA reads TGTGCCAGTACCCCGGGACAGACCTACGAGCAGTACTTC. Its protein is CASTPGQTYEQYF. Drawing the rest from reference TRBV7-8 and TRBJ2-7, the complete variable domain is GAGVSQSPRYKVAKRGQDVALRCDPISGHVSLFWYQQALGQGPEFLTYFQNEAQLDKSGLPSDRFFAERPEGSVSTLKIQRTQQEDSAVYLCASTPGQTYEQYFGPGTRLTVT.

The V call is TRBV20-1, the J call TRBJ2-1; 12 bases are shared with TRBD2. Germline V gene sequence: CDR1 DFQATT, CDR2 SNEGSKA (reference sequence). V trimming: 7 bases; J trimming: 4 bases; junction bases outside the gene matches: 8. The CDR3 has 15 residues. The CDR3 region is CSVPGLAGPYNEQFF. In DNA form, the CDR3 reads TGCAGTGTTCCGGGACTAGCGGGTCCGTACAATGAGCAGTTCTTC.

In its sample, this clonotype was seen many times. The chain couples TRBV4-1 to TRBJ2-1; TRBD2 agrees at 10 bases. The germline gives CDR1 MGHRA, CDR2 YSYEKL. The CDR3 runs 17 residues. The V segment lost 0 bases and the J segment 7 bases; nucleotides outside the gene matches: 9. The CDR3 spells CASSQEIILAGVNEQFF. CDR3 nucleotides: TGCGCCAGCAGCCAAGAGATCATTCTAGCGGGAGTTAATGAGCAGTTCTTC.

Note on this clonotype: Since a much larger clone is just one base distant, this may be a read error. The chain has TRBV10-3 and TRBJ2-7; 9 bases align to TRBD2. The germline gives CDR1 ENHRY, CDR2 SYGVKD. CDR3 length: 13 amino acids. The CDR3 region is CAICSGSSYEQHF. DNA of the CDR3: TGTGCCATCTGTAGCGGGAGCTCCTACGAGCAGCACTTC.

Ten or more counts support this clonotype. The genes are TRBV20-1 and TRBJ2-1, with D perhaps matching TRBD2 (5 bases). Germline lookup yields CDR1 DFQATT and CDR2 SNEGSKA (reference sequence). The length of the CDR3 is 14 residues. Trimming took 4 bases from V and 0 from J, leaving 10 bases between them. CDR3 coding DNA: TGCAGTGCTAACTGGGCGGGCTCCTACAATGAGCAGTTCTTC. It codes for CSANWAGSYNEQFF.

This clonotype was seen a handful of times. The V gene is TRBV3-1, the J gene TRBJ2-5; D is possibly TRBD2 (6 bases). V was shortened by 2 bases and J by 1 base, with 11 bases between the two germline ends. The CDR3 extends over 15 amino acids. Germline CDR1 and CDR2: LGHDT and YNNKEL (reference sequence). CDR3 amino acids: CASSQYGGLQETQYF. In DNA form, the CDR3 reads TGTGCCAGCAGCCAATACGGGGGACTCCAAGAGACCCAGTACTTC.

The table lists this clonotype with a few counts. Mismatch with germline at one junction end may stem from a read error. This chain joins TRBV7-2 and TRBJ2-1; maybe TRBD2 (5 bases). This CDR3 contains 14 residues. Germline CDR1 and CDR2: SGHTA and FQGNSA. This CDR3 is CASGAESSCNEQFF. In DNA, the CDR3 is TGTGCCAGCGGAGCGGAAAGCTCCTGCAATGAGCAGTTCTTC.

The CDR3 DNA reads TGTGCCAGCAGCCGACCTACCGGGGACGCTTTCTTT. It yields the protein CASSRPTGDAFF. J is TRBJ1-1 and V is TRBV5-6; TRBD1 might be the D (5 bases). Per the germline V gene, CDR1 is SGHDT and CDR2 is YYEEEE. Trimming removed 4 bases at V and 11 bases at J, with 15 bases between. There are 12 residues in the CDR3. The entire variable domain, with the rest obtained from reference TRBV5-6 and TRBJ1-1, is as follows: DAGVTQSPTHLIKTRGQQVTLRCSPKSGHDTVSWYQQALGQGPQFIFQYYEEEERQRGNFPDRFSGHQFPNYSSELNVNALLLGDSALYLCASSRPTGDAFFGQGTRLTVV.

The V gene is TRBV7-9, the J gene TRBJ2-1; no clear D. The CDR3 spans 13 residues. Trimming removed 5 bases from V and 10 bases from J, with 15 bases in between. In germline, CDR1 is SEHNR, CDR2 FQNEAQ (reference sequence). The CDR3 sequence: CASSLLDLREQFF. DNA of the CDR3: TGTGCCAGCAGCCTCCTGGACCTCCGGGAGCAGTTCTTC.

This rearrangement joins TRBV29-1 to TRBJ2-1; D ambiguous. Trimming shortened V by 4 bases and J by 0 bases, and 7 bases separated the two germline ends. The CDR3 runs to 13 residues. Germline CDR1 and CDR2: SQVTM and ANQGSEA. Here the CDR3 reads CSVVGLSYNEQFF. The DNA for the CDR3 is TGCAGCGTTGTCGGTCTCTCCTACAATGAGCAGTTCTTC.

J is TRBJ2-3 and V is TRBV20-1; TRBD2 agrees at 9 bases. Germline V gene lookup returns CDR1 DFQATT and CDR2 SNEGSKA (reference sequence). V trimming: 8 bases; J trimming: 4 bases; junction bases outside the gene matches: 7. The CDR3 consists of 13 residues. The CDR3 nucleotides are TGCAGTAGCGGGAGGAGTTTGGCAGATACGCAGTATTTT. It codes for CSSGRSLADTQYF.

This clonotype was counted between two and nine times. CDR3 bases: TGCAGTGCTACGAGACAGATGATAGCCAAAAACATTCAGTACTTC. Its translation: CSATRQMIAKNIQYF. The chain uses TRBV20-1 and TRBJ2-4; a weak D match, TRBD1 (5 bases). CDR1 DFQATT and CDR2 SNEGSKA come from the germline V gene (reference sequence). The germline V and J ends were trimmed by 4 bases and 0 bases, with 13 bases remaining between them. CDR3 length: 15 residues.

Details on this clonotype: One end of the junction does not line up with germline, which may come from a read error. V is TRBV10-3 and J is TRBJ1-4, with 7 bases aligning to TRBD1. The CDR3 is made up of 14 amino acids. Germline CDR1 is ENHRY and CDR2 is SYGVKD. CDR3 in amino acids: CAIRSGQTNEELFF. CDR3 nucleotides: TGTGCCATTAGATCGGGACAGACAAATGAAGAACTGTTTTTT.

The chain employs TRBV5-1 and TRBJ2-1; TRBD1 matches 9 bases. The V gene end was trimmed by 4 bases and the J gene end by 10 bases; junction bases not matched to a gene: 9. The CDR3 loop spans 14 amino acids. Germline V gene lookup returns CDR1 SGHRS and CDR2 YFSETQ. CDR3 in DNA: TGCGCCAGCAGCAGACTACAGGGGGCACAAGAGCAGTTCTTC. Its protein is CASSRLQGAQEQFF.